These 27 T cell receptor beta chains share one sample of origin, sequenced in a study of OX40 agonist ivuxolimab in advanced cancers. Libraries were prepared by immunoSEQ multiplex PCR; TCRdb keeps only in-frame clonotypes and omits some of them. The sample consists of about 59,000 clones, 84% of them appearing once. The source material was CD4+ or CD8+ T cells sorted from blood, sampled in a trial of the OX40 agonist ivuxolimab. These receptors all come from an adult with an advanced solid tumor such as melanoma, head and neck, liver or kidney cancer.

The chain uses TRBV5-1 and TRBJ2-5; TRBD2 matches at 12 bases. Trimming at V came to 0 bases and at J to 4 bases, leaving 7 bases not matched to a gene. From germline, CDR1 is SGHRS and CDR2 YFSETQ. There are 17 residues in the CDR3. The CDR3 nucleotides are TGCGCCAGCAGCTTGGCCGAGGGACTAGCGGGCCTAGAGACCCAGTACTTC. Translating gives CASSLAEGLAGLETQYF. The complete variable domain, with remaining parts taken from reference TRBV5-1 and TRBJ2-5, reads KAGVTQTPRYLIKTRGQQVTLSCSPISGHRSVSWYQQTPGQGLQFLFEYFSETQRNKGNFPGRFSGRQFSNSRSEMNVSTLELGDSALYLCASSLAEGLAGLETQYFGPGTRLLVL.

The rearrangement uses TRBV11-3 and TRBJ2-6; D is undetermined. Germline V CDR1 and CDR2: SGHNT, YENEEA. The CDR3 totals 17 residues. Trimming took off 2 bases at V and 0 bases at J, with 11 bases between the two ends. This chain's CDR3 is CASSLHFPGSGANVLTF. The DNA for the CDR3 is TGTGCCAGCAGCTTACACTTCCCGGGCTCTGGGGCCAACGTCCTGACTTTC.

The rearrangement links TRBV5-6 to TRBJ2-6; 8 bases fit TRBD2. The CDR3 is made up of 19 amino acids. The germline gives CDR1 SGHDT, CDR2 YYEEEE. The V gene end was trimmed by 0 bases and the J gene end by 0 bases; junction bases not matched to a gene: 8. CDR3 residues: CASSLAVPSGYSGANVLTF. The CDR3 nucleotides read TGTGCCAGCAGCTTGGCCGTCCCTAGCGGGTACTCTGGGGCCAACGTCCTGACTTTC.

This clone was seen more than once but under ten times. J is TRBJ2-7 and V is TRBV6-1; 9 bases are a match to TRBD1. V lost 7 bases to trimming and J lost 6 bases; unmatched junction nucleotides: 10. Germline loops: CDR1 MNHNS, CDR2 SASEGT. The CDR3 has 14 amino acids. Here the CDR3 DNA reads TGTGCCAGCATTCCAAGGGACAGGGATTCCGAGCAGTACTTC. Protein: CASIPRDRDSEQYF.

This chain joins TRBV7-2 and TRBJ1-3; D possibly corresponds to TRBD1 (6 bases). The CDR3 runs to 14 residues. Germline V lookup: CDR1 SGHTA, CDR2 FQGNSA. V lost 4 bases and J 9 bases, leaving 16 bases between the germline ends. The CDR3 DNA sequence: TGTGCCAGCAGCTACAATACAGGGTTGGGCACCATATATTTT. This sequence encodes CASSYNTGLGTIYF.

This clone was seen only a few times. This chain links TRBV28 with TRBJ1-5; no clear D gene. Between the trimmed V and J ends, which lost 2 bases and 7 bases, there was a span of 6 bases. There are 12 residues in the CDR3. Germline V gene lookup returns CDR1 MDHEN and CDR2 SYDVKM. CDR3 sequence: CASSLSKQPQHF. In DNA, the CDR3 is TGTGCCAGCAGTTTAAGTAAACAGCCCCAGCATTTT.

The chain carries TRBV11-3 and TRBJ2-2; 8 bases align to TRBD1. CDR1 and CDR2 (germline): SGHNT, YENEEA. The CDR3 runs 16 residues. V shed 3 bases and J 4 bases; nucleotides not matched to a gene: 7. The CDR3 loop reads CASSLGQAAGTGELFF. The CDR3 bases are TGTGCCAGCAGCTTGGGACAGGCGGCGGGCACCGGGGAGCTGTTTTTT.

A word on this clone: This sample includes further DNA sequences coding for the same CDR3. V gene TRBV19 combines with J gene TRBJ1-2, with no clear D. The CDR3 is 12 amino acids. Deletions cut 0 bases from V and 4 bases from J, with 3 bases between. The germline gives CDR1 LNHDA, CDR2 SQIVND (reference sequence). The CDR3 sequence is CASSIDRYGYTF. In DNA form, the CDR3 reads TGTGCCAGTAGTATAGACCGCTATGGCTACACCTTC.

V usage is TRBV29-1 and J usage is TRBJ1-2; the D gene is possibly TRBD1 (6 bases). This CDR3 is 13 amino acids long. V lost 4 bases to trimming and J lost 4 bases, with 13 bases between them. Germline CDR1 SQVTM, CDR2 ANQGSEA. The CDR3 coding sequence is TGCAGCGTTGCCCCGGGGGCGCCCTATGGCTACACCTTC. This codes for CSVAPGAPYGYTF. Combining the CDR3 with reference TRBV29-1 and TRBJ1-2 gives the whole variable domain SAVISQKPSRDICQRGTSLTIQCQVDSQVTMMFWYRQQPGQSLTLIATANQGSEATYESGFVIDKFPISRPNLTFSTLTVSNMSPEDSSIYLCSVAPGAPYGYTFGSGTRLTVV.

This chain links TRBV7-2 with TRBJ2-7; D remains ambiguous. This CDR3 spans 12 amino acids. V lost 3 bases, J lost 5 bases, and 8 bases lay in between. The germline gives CDR1 SGHTA, CDR2 FQGNSA. The CDR3 loop reads CASSFVRDEQYF. The CDR3 DNA follows: TGTGCCAGCAGCTTCGTTAGGGACGAGCAGTACTTC.

V usage is TRBV28 and J usage is TRBJ1-4; D possibly corresponds to TRBD1 (5 bases). CDR1 is MDHEN, CDR2 SYDVKM, per germline. This CDR3 is 12 amino acids long. The V end was cut by 10 bases, the J end by 6 bases, with 12 bases between. The CDR3 region has the DNA TGTGCCACATGGGGCTCGCATGAAAAACTGTTTTTT. Translating gives CATWGSHEKLFF. The full variable domain, in which reference TRBV28 and TRBJ1-4 provide the parts outside the CDR3, is DVKVTQSSRYLVKRTGEKVFLECVQDMDHENMFWYRQDPGLGLRLIYFSYDVKMKEKGDIPEGYSVSREKKERFSLILESASTNQTSMYLCATWGSHEKLFFGSGTQLSVL.

This clone has just a few counts. V gene TRBV6-6 combines with J gene TRBJ1-3; D perhaps matches TRBD1 (5 bases). The V end was cut by 4 bases, the J end by 3 bases, with 10 bases between. Germline V gene sequence: CDR1 MNHNY, CDR2 SVGAGI (reference sequence). The CDR3 length is 14 residues. The DNA of the CDR3 is TGTGCCAGCAGTTCCCCGGGGGTTGGAAACACCATATATTTT. It specifies CASSSPGVGNTIYF.

The chain employs TRBV2 and TRBJ2-1, with TRBD2 identical over 15 bases. The CDR3 length is 15 residues. The junction had 5 bases not matched to a gene; V was cut back by 6 bases and J by 8 bases. The germline CDR1 and CDR2 sequences are SNHLY and FYNNEI. The CDR3: CASRGTSGRIDEQFF. CDR3 coding DNA: TGTGCCAGCAGGGGGACTAGCGGGAGGATCGATGAGCAGTTCTTC.

V gene TRBV25-1 combines with J gene TRBJ1-6; 9 bases match TRBD1. Germline V lookup: CDR1 MGHDK, CDR2 SYGVNS. Trimming at V came to 10 bases and at J to 11 bases, leaving 12 bases not matched to a gene. The CDR3 runs 14 residues. The CDR3 protein is CATSRGTGRAPLHF. CDR3 nucleotide sequence: TGTGCCACCTCCCGGGGGACAGGGAGGGCACCCCTCCACTTT.

The chain links TRBV19 to TRBJ2-4; D perhaps matches TRBD2 (5 bases). Per the germline V gene, CDR1 is LNHDA and CDR2 is SQIVND (reference sequence). The length of the CDR3 is 17 residues. The ends were cut back, 2 bases at V and 7 bases at J, with 21 bases in the middle. CDR3 residues: CASSIRPGLERENIQYF. CDR3 coding DNA: TGTGCCAGTAGTATAAGGCCCGGACTGGAGAGGGAGAACATTCAGTACTTC.

This chain uses TRBV7-9 with TRBJ1-4; 9 nucleotides match TRBD1. The CDR3 loop spans 14 amino acids. The ends lost 5 bases at V and 5 bases at J; junction bases unmatched: 3. Germline V gene lookup returns CDR1 SEHNR and CDR2 FQNEAQ (reference sequence). CDR3 DNA: TGTGCCAGCAGCCTCGACAGGGGGAATGAAAAACTGTTTTTT. It yields the protein CASSLDRGNEKLFF.

DNA of the CDR3: TGTGCCAGCTCACTGGGACAGGGACGGGATCAGCCCCAGCATTTT. Amino acids: CASSLGQGRDQPQHF. This chain uses TRBV18 with TRBJ1-5, with 9 bases identical to TRBD1. The junction had 6 bases not matched to a gene; V was cut back by 4 bases and J by 5 bases. The length of the CDR3 is 15 residues. CDR1 is KGHSH, CDR2 LQKENI, per germline.

The chain is built from TRBV4-1 and TRBJ2-5; a weak D match, TRBD1 (6 bases). The DNA end lines up better with TRBJ2-7; the J call may be wrong. Germline CDR1 MGHRA, CDR2 YSYEKL. The CDR3 length is 14 residues. This CDR3 reads CASSQPGQSYEQYF. The CDR3 nucleotides read TGCGCCAGCAGCCAACCAGGACAGTCCTACGAGCAGTACTTC.

J is TRBJ1-2 and V is TRBV15, with D possibly matching TRBD1 (6 bases). This CDR3 has 14 amino acids. Trimming took 0 bases from V and 7 from J, leaving 12 bases between them. CDR1 is LNHNV, CDR2 YYDKDF, per germline (reference sequence). CDR3: CATSRDRTAGGYTF. DNA for the CDR3: TGTGCCACCAGCAGAGATCGGACAGCGGGTGGCTACACCTTC. Supplemented by reference TRBV15 and TRBJ1-2, the full variable domain reads DAMVIQNPRYQVTQFGKPVTLSCSQTLNHNVMYWYQQKSSQAPKLLFHYYDKDFNNEADTPDNFQSRRPNTSFCFLDIRSPGLGDTAMYLCATSRDRTAGGYTFGSGTRLTVV.

The genes are TRBV7-6 and TRBJ1-2; D is uncertain. The CDR3 covers 16 residues. The germline V gene has CDR1 SGHVS and CDR2 FNYEAQ. Trimming removed 5 bases at V and 6 bases at J, with 22 bases between. CDR3 sequence reads: CASSPLVVGVRNGYTF. Written as DNA, the CDR3 is TGTGCCAGCAGCCCTCTGGTCGTCGGTGTCCGGAATGGCTACACCTTC.

The chain employs TRBV28 and TRBJ2-1; TRBD1 matches 7 bases. Germline trimming cut 1 base from V and 4 bases from J; bases unmatched to any gene: 7. The CDR3 loop spans 16 amino acids. Germline CDR1 reads MDHEN; CDR2 reads SYDVKM. The CDR3 DNA reads TGTGCCAGCAGTTTATTTGGGGACAGATCTTACAATGAGCAGTTCTTC. Translation: CASSLFGDRSYNEQFF.

This chain uses TRBV18 with TRBJ2-2; TRBD1 matches 8 bases. After removal of 6 bases from V and 6 bases from J, the junction contained 6 bases not matched to a gene. This CDR3 comprises 14 residues. The germline gives CDR1 KGHSH, CDR2 LQKENI. The CDR3 DNA follows: TGTGCCAGCTCGCCAACGACAGGGGCCGGGGAGCTGTTTTTT. Protein product: CASSPTTGAGELFF.

This chain joins TRBV9 and TRBJ1-1; D perhaps matches TRBD1 (5 bases). Per germline, CDR1 SGDLS and CDR2 YYNGEE. Trimming took off 0 bases at V and 0 bases at J, with 9 bases between the two ends. The CDR3 runs 15 residues. CDR3 amino acids: CASSVVTGLNTEAFF. The CDR3 nucleotides are TGTGCCAGCAGCGTAGTAACAGGCCTGAACACTGAAGCTTTCTTT.

The chain recombines TRBV11-3 with TRBJ2-7; 10 bases line up with TRBD1. CDR1 is SGHNT and CDR2 is YENEEA in the germline V gene. CDR3 length: 13 residues. J gave up 9 bases and V 4 bases, and 6 bases lay outside the gene matches. CDR3 region: CASSWGTGAVQYF. The CDR3 DNA reads TGTGCCAGCAGCTGGGGGACAGGGGCGGTGCAGTACTTC.

This sequence joins TRBV7-9 and TRBJ2-7; D tentatively reads TRBD1 or TRBD2 (5 bases each). This CDR3 contains 14 residues. Trimming shortened V by 0 bases and J by 4 bases, and 10 bases separated the two germline ends. The germline V gene encodes CDR1 SEHNR and CDR2 FQNEAQ (reference sequence). The CDR3 DNA sequence: TGTGCCAGCAGCTTAGCAGAGGGGCTATACGAGCAGTACTTC. This sequence encodes CASSLAEGLYEQYF.

The chain uses TRBV29-1 and TRBJ2-5; no clear D. In germline, CDR1 is SQVTM, CDR2 ANQGSEA. The ends were cut back, 3 bases at V and 4 bases at J, with 18 bases in the middle. This CDR3 is 15 amino acids long. The CDR3: CSVELFETLRETQYF. CDR3 sequence (DNA): TGCAGCGTTGAGTTATTTGAGACACTGAGAGAGACCCAGTACTTC.

The chain joins TRBV29-1 to TRBJ2-5; D is possibly TRBD2 (5 bases). V was trimmed by 7 bases and J by 2 bases, leaving 17 bases between them. CDR3 size: 14 residues. From germline, CDR1 is SQVTM and CDR2 ANQGSEA. This CDR3 is CSARTHNLQETQYF. The CDR3 DNA reads TGCAGCGCCAGGACTCACAATCTGCAAGAGACCCAGTACTTC.